This T cell receptor (beta chain) was captured in a study of T cells in Graves' hyperthyroidism and ophthalmopathy. Amplified regions were TCR beta CDR3 sequences from RNA transcripts. First-round RT-PCR targeting the TCR CDR3 was performed with the HTBI primer set. From the multiplex PCR reads, TCRdb called clonotypes with MiXCR, one entry per CDR3 protein. Seen here are hundreds of thousands of distinct CDR3 sequences, 16% observed once, and the top ten hold 15% to 20%. This clonotype was detected many times. Germline CDR1 SQVTM, CDR2 ANQGSEA. V lost 5 bases and J lost 1; bases outside the gene matches: 5. The CDR3 is 13 amino acids.

The rearrangement uses TRBV29-1 and TRBJ2-7, with 7 bases lining up with TRBD1. The sequence came from a young woman with Graves' hyperthyroidism. The sequenced sample consisted of blood. The CDR3 is CSVTGARSYEQYF. In DNA form, the CDR3 reads TGCAGCGTTACAGGGGCCAGGTCCTACGAGCAGTACTTC.